This T cell receptor (beta chain) was profiled in a study of siplizumab effects on memory and regulatory T cells (dated by TCRdb to about 2019). Broadly, across the study: The effect of the anti-CD2 antibody siplizumab on alloreactive T-cell subsets was examined in allogeneic mixed lymphocyte reactions constructed from human PBMCs.

Sorted unstimulated T cells, along with proliferating T cells recovered from mixed lymphocyte reactions, underwent TCRbeta CDR3 sequencing. Fresh whole blood from nine to ten HLA-typed healthy donors was used as the source from which PBMCs were isolated. To map where alloreactive clones came from, CD4+ non-regulatory T cells in the unstimulated state were FACS-sorted. The protocol used for the library was the immunoSEQ multiplex PCR assay. Some 1.1 x 10^5 TCR templates per sample were assayed by the deep sequencing platform. Genomic DNA extracted from sorted T cells was used for TCRbeta CDR3 sequencing. The study's processing was this. Clonal analysis of TCRbeta CDR3 data was done in the R programming language. Unstimulated samples were compared with post-reaction CFSE-low samples to define alloreactive CD4+ and CD8+ clones. Regulatory or non-regulatory origin was assigned to alloreactive CD4+ clones by matching of sequences to sorted unstimulated Treg and non-Treg repertoires. The table was pulled from immuneACCESS by TCRdb, which kept in-frame rearrangements only. Such tables lose some clones; where checked, under half of the loss comes from unresolved V genes, and the rest has no known cause. V, J and clone size reflect that table, while D and trimming were determined from the DNA. This sample is represented by around 100,000 clones; about 93% of them were singletons. The ten top clones hold 0.3% of the sample.

A word on this clone: There is no known antigen for this receptor. Base-call qualities are not available, and no considerably larger clone is one nucleotide away.

Results and caveats for the whole study, not just this receptor: The cumulative frequency of alloreactive sequences traceable to unstimulated CD4+ memory T cells was significantly reduced by siplizumab. Whether proliferating Tregs from siplizumab cultures were suppressive was not functionally confirmed. Compared with memory T cells, unstimulated naive T cells appeared more diverse, and naive cells seemed to make a substantial contribution to the alloresponse. Because sequences below about 10^-5 frequency were poorly captured, only a minor fraction of alloreactive clones could be mapped to unstimulated subsets. In reactions with siplizumab, an average of approximately 69% of mappable alloreactive CD4+ clones were Treg-derived, compared with 25% to 30% in control reactions. For roughly 75-95% of proliferating CD4+ or CD8+ clones, no naive or memory phenotype could be assigned.

The receptor was isolated from a human donor in good health. Sequencing input: non-Treg CD4+ T cells sorted from blood. The cell subset or site label for this specimen denotes: FACS-sorted unstimulated CD4+ non-regulatory T cells.

The DNA sequence is as follows: TGCGCCAGCATGAAGACAGAGACCAACACTGAAGCTTTCTTT. It is translated as CASMKTETNTEAFF. Recombination joined TRBV10-2 with TRBJ1-1; TRBD1 is a possible D gene, resting on 5 matching bases. The junction carries 14 bases between V and J, which are trimmed by 7 bases and 2 bases respectively. The CDR3 goes from the cysteine to the phenylalanine over 14 residues. The kept DNA is CDR3 alone, 42 bases in frame from the first base. Via the germline V gene, CDR1 is WSHSY and CDR2 SAAADI.